Shown below are 31 T cell receptor beta chains from a single sample sequenced in a study of low-dose radiotherapy and immunotherapy resistance in tumors. With TRAV- and TRBV-specific primers, first-strand cDNA was made, covering the alpha and beta chains. TCRs underwent about 22 PCR cycles of amplification with a constant-region primer and V-primer adapter. TCRdb re-called the reads with MiXCR, one entry per CDR3 protein. The data hold nearly 95,000 distinct CDR3 sequences, with 9.4% observed a single time. Time point meaning: before trial treatment. The input for sequencing was PBMCs, taken before treatment. The receptor set was obtained from a male donor with prostate cancer.

This clonotype has at least ten counts. The rearrangement links TRBV29-1 to TRBJ2-3; tentative D call: TRBD1 (6 bases). Between the trimmed V and J ends, which lost 3 bases and 5 bases, there was a span of 15 bases. The germline CDR1 and CDR2 sequences are SQVTM and ANQGSEA. CDR3 size: 14 residues. The CDR3 bases are TGCAGCGTTGACGGCCAGGGGCTGGTAGATACGCAGTATTTT. Translated, it gives CSVDGQGLVDTQYF.

This clonotype was detected ten times or more. The rearrangement links TRBV12-3 or TRBV12-4 to TRBJ2-2; 10 bases match TRBD1. With V trimmed by 7 bases and J by 6 bases, 11 bases remained unmatched. The CDR3 length is 16 residues. The CDR3 DNA reads TGTGCCAGCATCCCTGGGGGACAGGGGAAAGCCGGGGAGCTGTTTTTT. Translated, it gives CASIPGGQGKAGELFF.

This clonotype showed up many times. The chain uses TRBV29-1 and TRBJ1-2; maybe TRBD1 (5 bases). Trimming took 4 bases from V and 7 from J, leaving 13 bases between them. CDR3 length: 12 residues. Germline assignment: CDR1 SQVTM and CDR2 ANQGSEA. The CDR3 nucleotides read TGCAGCGTTGTGAAGACAGTAGGTGGCTACACCTTC. This gives the protein CSVVKTVGGYTF.

This clonotype was counted between two and nine times. A far larger clone is off by one base, so a read error is likely. V usage is TRBV28 and J usage is TRBJ2-5; unclear D gene. V was pared by 3 bases and J by 11 bases, with 10 bases between. Germline assignment: CDR1 MDHEN and CDR2 SYDVKM. The CDR3 sequence is 11 residues long. CDR3 sequence: CASSLATEQYF. Written as DNA, the CDR3 is TGTGCCAGCAGTTTGGCTACTGAGCAGTACTTC.

This clonotype has a count of ten or more. The chain uses TRBV16 and TRBJ1-1; tentatively, D is TRBD1 (5 bases). With 1 base removed from V and 0 bases from J, the gap between germline ends came to 12 bases. Germline V gives CDR1 KGHSY, CDR2 FQNENV. The CDR3 sequence is 16 residues long. CDR3 in DNA: TGTGCCAGCAGCCAATTGGGGAGGGGCGTGAACACTGAAGCTTTCTTT. Translation gives CASSQLGRGVNTEAFF. Variable domain in full (rest from reference TRBV16 and TRBJ1-1): GEEVAQTPKHLVRGEGQKAKLYCAPIKGHSYVFWYQQVLKNEFKFLISFQNENVFDETGMPKERFSAKCLPNSPCSLEIQATKLEDSAVYFCASSQLGRGVNTEAFFGQGTRLTVV.

A remark on this clonotype: A far larger clone lies a single base away; this is likely a read error. The V call is TRBV5-1, the J call TRBJ2-1; 12 bases match TRBD2. Germline values: CDR1 SGHRS, CDR2 YFSETQ. The CDR3 covers 13 residues. CDR3 coding DNA: TGTGTCAGCAGACGACTAGCGGGAGATGAGCAGTTCTTC. The encoded protein is CVSRRLAGDEQFF.

This clonotype was detected many times. The J gene is TRBJ2-1, the V gene TRBV20-1; D remains ambiguous. The V end was cut by 2 bases, the J end by 0 bases, with 5 bases between. Per germline, CDR1 DFQATT and CDR2 SNEGSKA (reference sequence). CDR3 size: 13 residues. Here the CDR3 reads CSARQDSYNEQFF. CDR3 sequence (DNA): TGCAGTGCTAGACAGGACTCCTACAATGAGCAGTTCTTC.

This clonotype was recorded many times. The chain combines TRBV10-3 with TRBJ2-1, with D possibly being TRBD1 (6 bases). From germline, CDR1 is ENHRY and CDR2 SYGVKD. The CDR3 extends over 15 amino acids. V lost 3 bases to trimming and J lost 5 bases, with 14 bases between them. CDR3 nucleotides: TGTGCCATCAGTGATATCGTCAGGGGAAACAATGAGCAGTTCTTC. Protein: CAISDIVRGNNEQFF.

The chain carries TRBV6-2 or TRBV6-3 and TRBJ2-7; D is perhaps TRBD2 (6 bases). V was shortened by 4 bases and J by 7 bases, with 14 bases between the two germline ends. This CDR3 contains 13 residues. Germline V lookup: CDR1 MNHEY, CDR2 SVGEGT. The CDR3 loop is CASSFGGAGEQYF. CDR3 in DNA: TGTGCCAGCAGTTTTGGGGGAGCGGGTGAGCAGTACTTC.

Ten or more counts support this clonotype. The V gene is TRBV6-2 or TRBV6-3, the J gene TRBJ1-2, with D maybe TRBD1 (5 bases). Looked up from germline, CDR1 is MNHEY and CDR2 is SVGEGT. V dropped 0 bases and J dropped 3 bases, with 17 bases sitting between them. This CDR3 has 17 residues. CDR3 region: CASSYSKAGERYYGYTF. In nucleotides, the CDR3 is TGTGCCAGCAGTTACTCAAAAGCGGGGGAAAGGTACTATGGCTACACCTTC.

This clonotype was observed many times. The chain uses TRBV30 and TRBJ2-5, with D possibly matching TRBD2 (6 bases). Germline V gene data show CDR1 as GTSNPN and CDR2 as SVGIG (reference sequence). V was trimmed by 1 base and J by 5 bases, leaving 14 bases between them. This CDR3 comprises 14 residues. The CDR3 region is CAWSGGNAGETQYF. In nucleotides, the CDR3 is TGTGCCTGGAGTGGTGGTAATGCGGGGGAGACCCAGTACTTC. Looking up the rest from reference TRBV30 and TRBJ2-5 gives the full variable domain: SQTIHQWPATLVQPVGSPLSLECTVEGTSNPNLYWYRQAAGRGLQLLFYSVGIGQISSEVPQNLSASRPQDRQFILSSKKLLLSDSGFYLCAWSGGNAGETQYFGPGTRLLVL.

This clonotype has a count of ten or more. The rearrangement uses TRBV12-3 or TRBV12-4 and TRBJ2-5; D unclear. V was trimmed by 5 bases and J by 7 bases, leaving 20 bases between them. The CDR3 runs to 15 residues. CDR3: CASSPRAPPAGTQYF. The CDR3 nucleotides read TGTGCCAGCAGTCCACGGGCCCCTCCGGCAGGGACCCAGTACTTC.

This clonotype occurred many times. The V call is TRBV6-2 or TRBV6-3, the J call TRBJ1-5, with 9 bases lining up with TRBD1. Germline V gene data show CDR1 as MNHEY and CDR2 as SVGEGT. After removal of 4 bases from V and 0 bases from J, the junction contained 10 bases not matched to a gene. The CDR3 totals 18 residues. The CDR3 nucleotides are TGTGCCAGCAGTTCCCCTAAACAGGGGGCATATAGCAATCAGCCCCAGCATTTT. Protein product: CASSSPKQGAYSNQPQHF.

This clonotype showed up many times. The chain combines TRBV5-1 with TRBJ2-3, with 7 bases identical to TRBD1. The trim removed 5 bases at V and 3 bases at J, leaving 12 bases unmatched. From germline, CDR1 is SGHRS and CDR2 YFSETQ. The CDR3 covers 16 residues. The chain's CDR3 is CASRASDRAGTDTQYF. CDR3 nucleotide sequence: TGCGCCAGCAGAGCGTCTGACAGGGCCGGAACAGATACGCAGTATTTT.

This clonotype was detected a few times. The genes are TRBV19 and TRBJ1-1, with D tentatively TRBD1 (6 bases). This CDR3 has 13 amino acids. V lost 7 bases, J lost 3 bases, and 12 bases lay in between. Germline lookup yields CDR1 LNHDA and CDR2 SQIVND (reference sequence). CDR3 loop: CASTQGLHTEAFF. CDR3 bases: TGTGCCAGTACCCAGGGGTTACACACTGAAGCTTTCTTT.

This clonotype has ten or more counts. V usage is TRBV20-1 and J usage is TRBJ2-3; D remains unclear. CDR1 DFQATT and CDR2 SNEGSKA come from the germline V gene (reference sequence). The CDR3 has 16 residues. Between the trimmed V and J ends, which lost 0 bases and 4 bases, there was a span of 17 bases. The CDR3 region has the DNA TGCAGTGCTAGAGATCAGAGACCTCGACGGGCAGATACGCAGTATTTT. Translating it yields CSARDQRPRRADTQYF.

Ten or more counts support this clonotype. This chain links TRBV6-6 with TRBJ2-2; D is perhaps TRBD2 (6 bases). V dropped 6 bases and J dropped 3 bases, with 14 bases sitting between them. Germline values: CDR1 MNHNY, CDR2 SVGAGI (reference sequence). CDR3 length: 15 residues. CDR3: CASRDGLTYTGELFF. CDR3 coding DNA: TGTGCCAGCAGGGACGGACTAACGTACACCGGGGAGCTGTTTTTT.

The rearrangement joins TRBV5-4 to TRBJ1-6; weak D call: TRBD1 (6 bases). The length of the CDR3 is 16 residues. The germline V gene encodes CDR1 SGHNT and CDR2 YYREEE (reference sequence). V dropped 2 bases and J dropped 7 bases, with 16 bases sitting between them. CDR3 nucleotides: TGTGCCAGCAGCTTCAGATCGACAGGAGAGAATTCACCCCTCCACTTT. Amino acids: CASSFRSTGENSPLHF.

This clonotype was recorded many times. The chain recombines TRBV6-5 with TRBJ1-4; D remains unclear. Germline CDR1 and CDR2: MNHEY and SVGAGI. V gave up 0 bases and J gave up 8 bases, with 10 bases separating them. This CDR3 contains 14 residues. CDR3 DNA sequence: TGTGCCAGCAGTTACTCCCCGTTTCGGGAAAAACTGTTTTTT. The encoded protein is CASSYSPFREKLFF.

At least ten counts were recorded for this clonotype. This chain uses TRBV28 with TRBJ2-2; 10 bases align to TRBD2. CDR3 size: 15 residues. In germline, CDR1 is MDHEN, CDR2 SYDVKM. The V and J ends lost 10 bases and 0 bases, in that order; junction bases with no gene match: 5. This CDR3 reads CATVGLAPNTGELFF. In DNA, the CDR3 is TGTGCCACCGTGGGACTAGCGCCGAACACCGGGGAGCTGTTTTTT.

Turning to this clonotype: A much larger clone sits a single nucleotide away, making a read error possible. The V gene is TRBV5-1, the J gene TRBJ2-1; D not resolved. The CDR3 runs to 14 residues. CDR1 and CDR2 from the germline V gene are SGHRS and YFSETQ. CDR3 amino acids: CAGSLVGSVNEQFF. DNA for the CDR3: TGCGCCGGCAGCTTGGTTGGTTCGGTCAATGAGCAGTTCTTC.

This clonotype was picked up a small number of times. This may be a read error, as it is one base from a much larger clone. The V gene is TRBV7-2, the J gene TRBJ1-2; D is undetermined. Germline loops: CDR1 SGHTA, CDR2 FQGNSA. The CDR3 runs 14 residues. The germline V and J ends were trimmed by 5 bases and 8 bases, with 18 bases remaining between them. DNA of the CDR3: TGTGCCAGCAGCACCGAAGGAGTGGGTGGAGGCTACACCTTC. Translated: CASSTEGVGGGYTF.

This clonotype occurred a few times. The V gene is TRBV3-1, the J gene TRBJ2-7; 9 bases line up with TRBD1. The V and J ends lost 7 bases and 2 bases, in that order; junction bases with no gene match: 6. Germline assignment: CDR1 LGHDT and CDR2 YNNKEL (reference sequence). This CDR3 spans 14 amino acids. In nucleotides, the CDR3 is TGTGCCAGCACCAAGACAGGGGGACCCTACGAGCAGTACTTC. It yields the protein CASTKTGGPYEQYF.

This clonotype was picked up many times. Here the CDR3 DNA reads TGTGCCAGTAAAGACTTAATAGCCAAAAACATTCAGTACTTC. The encoded protein is CASKDLIAKNIQYF. The chain employs TRBV19 and TRBJ2-4, with unresolved D. CDR1 is LNHDA and CDR2 is SQIVND in the germline V gene (reference sequence). The CDR3 sequence is 14 residues long. Deletions cut 7 bases from V and 0 bases from J, with 10 bases between.

This clonotype was recorded at least ten times. The chain employs TRBV14 and TRBJ2-4; D may be TRBD1 (5 bases). This CDR3 is 15 amino acids long. Germline CDR1 SGHDN, CDR2 FVKESK. V lost 4 bases to trimming and J lost 0 bases, with 10 bases between them. The CDR3 DNA follows: TGTGCCAGCAGCCCCGCGGACATAGCCAAAAACATTCAGTACTTC. Translated: CASSPADIAKNIQYF.

At least ten counts were recorded for this clonotype. The rearrangement links TRBV27 to TRBJ1-4, with 7 bases lining up with TRBD1. The V gene end was trimmed by 3 bases and the J gene end by 2 bases; junction bases not matched to a gene: 3. The CDR3 sequence is 15 residues long. The germline V gene has CDR1 MNHEY and CDR2 SMNVEV (reference sequence). CDR3 loop: CASSFSTGTNEKLFF. In DNA form, the CDR3 reads TGTGCCAGCAGTTTTTCGACAGGGACTAATGAAAAACTGTTTTTT.

Ten or more counts support this clonotype. This chain uses TRBV29-1 with TRBJ1-2; possibly TRBD1 for D (5 bases). V gave up 4 bases and J gave up 6 bases, with 12 bases separating them. The CDR3 sequence is 12 residues long. Germline lookup yields CDR1 SQVTM and CDR2 ANQGSEA. As DNA, the CDR3 is TGCAGCGTTGTATCGGGGGACGATGGCTACACCTTC. Residues: CSVVSGDDGYTF.

The chain employs TRBV28 and TRBJ1-2; the D is unclear. CDR1 and CDR2 (germline): MDHEN, SYDVKM. The V and J ends lost 6 bases and 0 bases respectively, with 14 bases between them. This CDR3 is built from 15 residues. As DNA, the CDR3 is TGTGCCAGCAGCCCCACGTTCGCGGCTAACTATGGCTACACCTTC. Encoded protein: CASSPTFAANYGYTF.

This clonotype was recorded at least ten times. The genes are TRBV6-5 and TRBJ2-7, with D uncertain. The CDR3 is 13 amino acids. The V gene's germline CDR1 is MNHEY and CDR2 SVGAGI. Deletions cut 2 bases from V and 4 bases from J, with 9 bases between. The CDR3 DNA reads TGTGCCAGCAGTTACGTCTCCGGTTACGAGCAGTACTTC. Its translation is CASSYVSGYEQYF.

This clonotype was detected many times. V and J are TRBV20-1 and TRBJ2-5; tentatively, D is TRBD2 (5 bases). The V end was cut by 6 bases, the J end by 5 bases, with 19 bases between. Per germline, CDR1 DFQATT and CDR2 SNEGSKA (reference sequence). CDR3 length: 14 residues. In nucleotides, the CDR3 is TGCAGTGCCTCCGGACTCATCCAGTCGGAGACCCAGTACTTC. It translates to CSASGLIQSETQYF.

Many counts were recorded for this clonotype. The rearrangement links TRBV12-3 or TRBV12-4 to TRBJ1-1; D might be TRBD1 (5 bases). The germline V and J ends were trimmed by 6 bases and 7 bases, with 15 bases remaining between them. The CDR3 contains 13 residues. The CDR3: CASRSRDGREAFF. Here the CDR3 DNA reads TGTGCCAGCAGATCCCGGGACGGACGTGAAGCTTTCTTT.